This T cell receptor (beta chain) was recovered during a study of cytomegalovirus exposure and HLA in healthy donors. The CDR3 runs 16 residues. V lost 0 bases and J lost 7; bases outside the gene matches: 10. Germline CDR1 MGHRA, CDR2 YSYEKL. TCRdb's table, derived via immunoSEQ multiplex PCR, lists solely in-frame clones and lacks some. The sample includes about 95,000 clones, less than 85% of them seen just once. The chain links TRBV4-1 to TRBJ1-2; 8 bases map to TRBD1. This sequence was found in a man aged 18-30 years in good health and CMV-seropositive. The sequenced material came from PBMCs. CDR3 nucleotide sequence: TGCGCCAGCAGCCAAGACCCGTATCCCGACAGGGGTGGCTACACCTTC. Protein product: CASSQDPYPDRGGYTF.